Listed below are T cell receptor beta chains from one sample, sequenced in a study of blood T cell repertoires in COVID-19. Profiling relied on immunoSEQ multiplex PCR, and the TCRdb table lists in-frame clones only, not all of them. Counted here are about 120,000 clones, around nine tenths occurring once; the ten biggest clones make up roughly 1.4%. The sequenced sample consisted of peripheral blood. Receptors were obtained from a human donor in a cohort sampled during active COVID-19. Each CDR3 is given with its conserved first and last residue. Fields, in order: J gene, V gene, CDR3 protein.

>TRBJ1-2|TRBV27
CASRKQGINYGYTF
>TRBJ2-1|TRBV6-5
CASSYSGLADNEQFF
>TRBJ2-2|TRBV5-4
CASSLLQGTAGELFF
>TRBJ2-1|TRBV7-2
CASSLVGTSGPRSYNEQFF
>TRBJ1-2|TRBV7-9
CASSRGGGYTF
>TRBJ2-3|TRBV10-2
CASSGTSGGRGTDTQYF
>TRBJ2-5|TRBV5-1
CASSSLGTQYF
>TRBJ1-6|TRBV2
CASRPRGIGNSPLHF
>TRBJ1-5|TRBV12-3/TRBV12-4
CASGGQGNQPQHF
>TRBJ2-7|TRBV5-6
CASSSPREGTYEQYF
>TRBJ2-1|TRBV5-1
CASSPGTSGRYNEQFF
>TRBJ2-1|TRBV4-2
CASSQDRSSGNEQFF
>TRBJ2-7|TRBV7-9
CASIGGGESNPSYEQYF
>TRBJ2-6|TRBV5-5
CASSRAGQYSGANVLTF